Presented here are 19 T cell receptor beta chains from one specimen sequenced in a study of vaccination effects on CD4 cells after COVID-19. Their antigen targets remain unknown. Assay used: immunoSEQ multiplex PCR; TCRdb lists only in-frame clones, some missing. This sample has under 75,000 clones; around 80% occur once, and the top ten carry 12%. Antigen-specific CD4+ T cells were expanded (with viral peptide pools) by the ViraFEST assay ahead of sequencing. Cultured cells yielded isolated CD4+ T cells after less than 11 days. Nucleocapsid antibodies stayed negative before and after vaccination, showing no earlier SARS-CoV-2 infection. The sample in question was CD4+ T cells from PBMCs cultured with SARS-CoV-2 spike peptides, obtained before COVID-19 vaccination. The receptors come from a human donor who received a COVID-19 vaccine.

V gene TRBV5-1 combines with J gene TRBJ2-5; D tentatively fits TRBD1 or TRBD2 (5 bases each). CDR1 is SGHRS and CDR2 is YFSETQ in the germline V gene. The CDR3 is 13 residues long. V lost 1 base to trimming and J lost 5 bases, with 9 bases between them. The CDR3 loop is CASSLRGWETQYF. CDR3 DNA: TGCGCCAGCAGCTTGCGGGGCTGGGAGACCCAGTACTTC. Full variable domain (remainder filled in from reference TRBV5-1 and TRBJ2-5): KAGVTQTPRYLIKTRGQQVTLSCSPISGHRSVSWYQQTPGQGLQFLFEYFSETQRNKGNFPGRFSGRQFSNSRSEMNVSTLELGDSALYLCASSLRGWETQYFGPGTRLLVL.

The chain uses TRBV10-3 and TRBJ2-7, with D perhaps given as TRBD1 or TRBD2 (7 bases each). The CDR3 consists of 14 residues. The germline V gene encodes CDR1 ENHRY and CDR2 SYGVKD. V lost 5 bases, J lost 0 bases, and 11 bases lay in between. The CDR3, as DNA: TGTGCCATCAGTCAGGGGGGGAGCTCCTACGAGCAGTACGTC. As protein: CAISQGGSSYEQYV.

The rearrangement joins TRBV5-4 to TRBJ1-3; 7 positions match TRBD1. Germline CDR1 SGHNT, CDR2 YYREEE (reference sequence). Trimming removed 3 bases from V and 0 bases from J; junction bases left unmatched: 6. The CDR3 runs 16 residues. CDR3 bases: TGTGCCAGCAGCTCAGGGGGGTTTTCCTCTGGAAACACCATATATTTT. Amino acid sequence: CASSSGGFSSGNTIYF.

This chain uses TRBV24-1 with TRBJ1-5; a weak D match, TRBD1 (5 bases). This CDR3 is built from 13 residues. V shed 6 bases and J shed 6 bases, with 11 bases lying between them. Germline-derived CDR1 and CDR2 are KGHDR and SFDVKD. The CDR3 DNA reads TGTGCCACCAGTCCAGGGTGGAGTCAGCCCCAGCATTTT. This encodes CATSPGWSQPQHF.

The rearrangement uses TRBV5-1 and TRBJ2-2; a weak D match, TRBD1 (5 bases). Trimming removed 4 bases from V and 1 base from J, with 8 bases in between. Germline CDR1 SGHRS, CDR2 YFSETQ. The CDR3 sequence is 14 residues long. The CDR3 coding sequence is TGCGCCAGCAGCCATGGACAGAACACCGGGGAGCTGTTTTTT. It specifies CASSHGQNTGELFF.

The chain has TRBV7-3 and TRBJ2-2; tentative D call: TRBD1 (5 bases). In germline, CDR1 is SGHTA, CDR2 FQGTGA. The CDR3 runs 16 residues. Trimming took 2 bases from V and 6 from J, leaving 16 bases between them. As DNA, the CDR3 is TGTGCCAGCAGCTTATCAGGGCCTAACCAACCCGGGGAGCTGTTTTTT. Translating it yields CASSLSGPNQPGELFF.

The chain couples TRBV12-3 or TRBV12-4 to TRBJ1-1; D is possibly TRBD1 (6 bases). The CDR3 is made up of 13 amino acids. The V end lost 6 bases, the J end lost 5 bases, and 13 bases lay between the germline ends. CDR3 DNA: TGTGCCAGCAGCACCCAAGGGGGTACTGAAGCTTTCTTT. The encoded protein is CASSTQGGTEAFF.

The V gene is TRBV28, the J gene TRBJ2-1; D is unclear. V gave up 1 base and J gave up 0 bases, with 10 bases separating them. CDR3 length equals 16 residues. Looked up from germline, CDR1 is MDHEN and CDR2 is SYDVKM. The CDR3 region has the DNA TGTGCCAGCAGTTTATTGGTGGGCGGCTCCTACAATGAGCAGTTCTTC. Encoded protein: CASSLLVGGSYNEQFF.

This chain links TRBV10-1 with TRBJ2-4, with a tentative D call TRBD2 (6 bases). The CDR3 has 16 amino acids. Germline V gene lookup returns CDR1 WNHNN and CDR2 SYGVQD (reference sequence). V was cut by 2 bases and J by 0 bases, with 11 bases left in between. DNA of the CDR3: TGCGCCAGCAGTGAGGGGCAGGGACTAGCCAAAAACATTCAGTACTTC. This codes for CASSEGQGLAKNIQYF.

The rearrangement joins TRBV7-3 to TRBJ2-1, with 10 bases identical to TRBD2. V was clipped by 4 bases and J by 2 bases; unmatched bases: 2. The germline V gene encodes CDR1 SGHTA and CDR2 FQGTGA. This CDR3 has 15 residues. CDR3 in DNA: TGTGCCAGCAGCTACACTAGCGGGACCTACAATGAGCAGTTCTTC. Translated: CASSYTSGTYNEQFF.

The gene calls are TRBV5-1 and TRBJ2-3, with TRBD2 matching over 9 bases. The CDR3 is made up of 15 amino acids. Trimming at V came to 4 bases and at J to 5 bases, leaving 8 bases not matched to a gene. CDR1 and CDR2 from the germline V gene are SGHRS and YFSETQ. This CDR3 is CASSKRGAVEDTQYF. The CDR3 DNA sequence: TGCGCCAGCAGCAAGCGGGGGGCCGTCGAAGATACGCAGTATTTT.

The chain's CDR3 is CASSYGGRYYEQYV. For the CDR3, the DNA is TGTGCCAGCAGTTACGGGGGACGTTACTACGAGCAGTACGTC. V usage is TRBV6-2 or TRBV6-3 and J usage is TRBJ2-7; D possibly matches TRBD1 or TRBD2 (5 bases each). Deletions cut 2 bases from V and 3 bases from J, with 11 bases between. The germline V gene encodes CDR1 MNHEY and CDR2 SVGEGT. The CDR3 is 14 residues long.

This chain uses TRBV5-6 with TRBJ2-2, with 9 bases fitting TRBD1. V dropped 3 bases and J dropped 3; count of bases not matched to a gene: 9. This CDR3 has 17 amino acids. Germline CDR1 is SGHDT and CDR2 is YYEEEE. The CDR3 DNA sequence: TGTGCCAGCAGCTCGTATAAACAGGGGGCCGACACCGGGGAGCTGTTTTTT. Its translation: CASSSYKQGADTGELFF.

The DNA of the CDR3 is TGTGCCAGCAGTCAACAGGGGGCAGGGAATCAGCCCCAGCATTTT. This encodes CASSQQGAGNQPQHF. V and J are TRBV6-5 and TRBJ1-5; TRBD1 matches 9 bases. V shed 5 bases, J shed 4 bases, and the junction held 6 bases outside the gene matches. This CDR3 is built from 15 residues. CDR1 and CDR2 from the germline V gene are MNHEY and SVGAGI.

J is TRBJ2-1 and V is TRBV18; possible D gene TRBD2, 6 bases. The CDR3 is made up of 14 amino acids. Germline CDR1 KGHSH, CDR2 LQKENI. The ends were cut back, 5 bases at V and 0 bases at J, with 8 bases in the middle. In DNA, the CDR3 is TGTGCCAGCTCATGGGGGGTCTCCTACAATGAGCAGTTCTTC. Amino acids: CASSWGVSYNEQFF.

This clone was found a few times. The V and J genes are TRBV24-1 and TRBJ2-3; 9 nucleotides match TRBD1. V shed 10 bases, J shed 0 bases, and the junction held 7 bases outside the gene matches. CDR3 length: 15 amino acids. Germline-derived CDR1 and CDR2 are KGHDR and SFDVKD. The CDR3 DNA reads TGTGCCACGGGGGACAGGGATACTAGCACAGATACGCAGTATTTT. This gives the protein CATGDRDTSTDTQYF.

DNA for the CDR3: TGTGCCAGCAGTGAATATGGTTCCCACTCTGGAAACACCATATATTTT. Amino acid sequence: CASSEYGSHSGNTIYF. V usage is TRBV25-1 and J usage is TRBJ1-3; D unclear. Between the trimmed V and J ends, which lost 0 bases and 0 bases, there was a span of 9 bases. Germline-derived CDR1 and CDR2 are MGHDK and SYGVNS. CDR3 size: 16 residues.

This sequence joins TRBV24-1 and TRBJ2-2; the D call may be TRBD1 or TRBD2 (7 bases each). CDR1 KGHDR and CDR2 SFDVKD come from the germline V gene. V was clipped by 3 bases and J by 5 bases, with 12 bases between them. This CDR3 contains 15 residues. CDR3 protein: CATSDARGGTGELFF. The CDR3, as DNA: TGTGCCACCAGTGATGCCAGGGGGGGGACCGGGGAGCTGTTTTTT.

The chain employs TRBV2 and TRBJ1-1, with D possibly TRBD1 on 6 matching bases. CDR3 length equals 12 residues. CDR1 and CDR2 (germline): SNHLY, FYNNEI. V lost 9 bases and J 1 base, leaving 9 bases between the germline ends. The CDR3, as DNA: TGTGCCAGATCGACAGGGAACACTGAAGCTTTCTTT. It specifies CARSTGNTEAFF.